Listed here is a single T cell receptor (beta chain). The data were obtained in a study of shared clonotypes between healthy human individuals. In the study overall: The people who gave samples were a couple of women and a few men aged 18 to 49.

Germline V gives CDR1 SGHVS, CDR2 FQNEAQ. Germline trimming cut 1 base from V and 8 bases from J; bases unmatched to any gene: 7. The CDR3 length is 15 residues. The method was immunoSEQ multiplex PCR; TCRdb's version includes in-frame clones alone and lacks a portion of them. The sample has 850,000 to 1,100,000 clones, 60% to 80% seen once. The sequenced material came from memory CD4+ T cells from PBMCs. As to subset: CD45RA-negative fraction. The receptor was isolated from a man between 18 and 29 years old in good health. Some clones in this sample may be carry-over from other donors' samples. The chain recombines TRBV7-8 with TRBJ2-7; 11 bases agree with TRBD2. In DNA form, the CDR3 reads TGTGCCAGCAGCTTAGTCGTAGCGGGAGGGCCAAAGCAGTACTTC. Translating gives CASSLVVAGGPKQYF.